These 21 T cell receptor beta chains were all obtained from the same sample, sequenced in a study of T-cell reconstitution after alpha-beta-depleted transplantation in children. As it was prepared, the TCRbeta library received unique molecular identifiers. TCRdb analysed the PCR reads with MiXCR anew, one entry per CDR3 protein. Here the sample spans about 580,000 distinct CDR3 sequences, over 25% being singletons. Sequenced material: PBMCs, taken before TCRalphabeta/CD19-depleted stem cell transplant. The receptors stem from a boy in the first two years of life with Wiskott-Aldrich syndrome, due to receive a stem cell transplant.

This CDR3 reads CASHRGKIGLNTEAFF. As DNA, the CDR3 is TGCGCCAGCCACAGGGGGAAGATTGGATTGAACACTGAAGCTTTCTTT. V and J are TRBV5-1 and TRBJ1-1, with TRBD1 matching 8 bases. Germline values: CDR1 SGHRS, CDR2 YFSETQ. V was pared by 7 bases and J by 0 bases, with 11 bases of the junction left unmatched. This CDR3 spans 16 amino acids.

There are a few counts of this clonotype. The genes are TRBV12-3 or TRBV12-4 and TRBJ1-4; TRBD1 matches 7 bases. Trimming removed 5 bases from V and 9 bases from J; junction bases left unmatched: 9. CDR3 length: 14 residues. CDR3 coding DNA: TGTGCCAGCAGTAACGACAGGGCCGGACAAAAACTGTTTTTT. This codes for CASSNDRAGQKLFF.

This clonotype was seen a few times. This chain links TRBV10-3 with TRBJ2-7; 9 bases align to TRBD1. Germline lookup yields CDR1 ENHRY and CDR2 SYGVKD. Trimming at V came to 4 bases and at J to 5 bases, leaving 9 bases not matched to a gene. The CDR3 loop spans 15 amino acids. The CDR3 sequence: CAISAPTYRGHEQYF. The CDR3 DNA follows: TGTGCCATCAGTGCACCCACCTACAGGGGGCACGAGCAGTACTTC.

This clonotype was detected only a few times. A junction boundary mismatches the germline segment, possibly from a read error. The chain is built from TRBV11-2 and TRBJ2-1; TRBD2 aligns across 11 bases. The CDR3 runs to 15 residues. The germline V gene has CDR1 SGHAT and CDR2 FQNNGV. The CDR3 nucleotides are TGTGCGAGCAGCTTGATAGCGGGAGGGGGCAATGAGCAGTTCTTC. Its translation: CASSLIAGGGNEQFF.

The chain recombines TRBV20-1 with TRBJ2-7; 8 nucleotides match TRBD2. The CDR3 contains 17 residues. CDR1 is DFQATT and CDR2 is SNEGSKA in the germline V gene (reference sequence). CDR3 sequence reads: CSSRGEASGFETYEQYF. The CDR3 nucleotides read TGCAGCTCTAGGGGTGAGGCTAGCGGGTTCGAAACTTACGAGCAGTACTTC.

This clonotype has a handful of counts. One end of the junction is discordant with germline, which a read error may explain. The rearrangement links TRBV30 to TRBJ1-2; D gene uncertain. CDR1 is GTSNPN and CDR2 is SVGIG in the germline V gene (reference sequence). This CDR3 contains 8 residues. The CDR3 DNA reads TGTGCCGCATCGATGAAGTTCTTC. This translates into CAASMKFF.

This clonotype has a handful of counts. The chain links TRBV15 to TRBJ2-1; D uncertain. The CDR3 length is 15 residues. The germline V and J ends were trimmed by 0 bases and 2 bases, with 8 bases remaining between them. CDR1 is LNHNV, CDR2 YYDKDF, per germline (reference sequence). In DNA, the CDR3 is TGTGCCACCAGCAGAGAGGGGTTCGCCTACAATGAGCAGTTCTTC. Encoded protein: CATSREGFAYNEQFF.

This rearrangement joins TRBV20-1 to TRBJ2-7; 9 bases are a match to TRBD1. The CDR3 spans 13 residues. With V trimmed by 3 bases and J by 6 bases, 6 bases remained unmatched. Germline V lookup: CDR1 DFQATT, CDR2 SNEGSKA (reference sequence). In DNA form, the CDR3 reads TGCAGTGCTAGTGGGACAGGGTCCGGCGAGCAGTACTTC. Translated: CSASGTGSGEQYF.

Remarks on this clonotype: The germline gene is not matched at one end of the junction; a read error may be the cause. The chain combines TRBV4-2 with TRBJ2-1; 8 bases fit TRBD2. The CDR3 sequence is 17 residues long. Germline CDR1 LGHNA, CDR2 YNFKEQ. CDR3 sequence: CASSQRPSGSSYNEQFF. CDR3 bases: TGTGCTAGCAGCCAAAGACCAAGCGGGAGCTCCTACAATGAGCAGTTCTTC.

The chain combines TRBV9 with TRBJ2-3; D uncertain. V was pared by 0 bases and J by 5 bases, with 10 bases between. This CDR3 spans 14 amino acids. Germline V gene lookup returns CDR1 SGDLS and CDR2 YYNGEE. The CDR3 DNA reads TGTGCCAGCAGCGTAGTAGGCCAGGAAGATACGCAGTATTTT. This sequence encodes CASSVVGQEDTQYF. Variable domain in full (rest from reference TRBV9 and TRBJ2-3): DSGVTQTPKHLITATGQRVTLRCSPRSGDLSVYWYQQSLDQGLQFLIQYYNGEERAKGNILERFSAQQFPDLHSELNLSSLELGDSALYFCASSVVGQEDTQYFGPGTRLTVL.

This clonotype turned up a few times. This chain links TRBV5-4 with TRBJ2-5, with 7 bases that match TRBD2. Germline CDR1 is SGHNT and CDR2 is YYREEE (reference sequence). The CDR3 has 15 residues. V trimming: 3 bases; J trimming: 0 bases; junction bases outside the gene matches: 5. As DNA, the CDR3 is TGTGCCAGCAGCTCGCGGACTAGGTACCAAGAGACCCAGTACTTC. As protein: CASSSRTRYQETQYF.

A few counts support this clonotype. This chain uses TRBV20-1 with TRBJ2-2; 10 bases map to TRBD2. Germline V gene sequence: CDR1 DFQATT, CDR2 SNEGSKA (reference sequence). The trim removed 2 bases at V and 7 bases at J, leaving 7 bases unmatched. CDR3 length equals 15 residues. DNA for the CDR3: TGCAGTGCTAGACTAGCGGGAGTACTGGGCGGGGAGCTGTTTTTT. It codes for CSARLAGVLGGELFF.

There are a few counts of this clonotype. This chain links TRBV5-1 with TRBJ2-3; D possibly corresponds to TRBD2 (6 bases). The CDR3 has 16 amino acids. The ends were cut back, 4 bases at V and 5 bases at J, with 20 bases in the middle. Germline lookup yields CDR1 SGHRS and CDR2 YFSETQ. The CDR3 is CASSADPGLALDTQYF. Here the CDR3 DNA reads TGCGCCAGCAGCGCGGACCCGGGACTTGCATTAGATACGCAGTATTTT.

In this sample, this clonotype turned up a few times. This chain uses TRBV3-1 with TRBJ1-3; no clear D gene. Germline CDR1 and CDR2: LGHDT and YNNKEL (reference sequence). Trimming removed 6 bases at V and 0 bases at J, with 9 bases between. CDR3 length equals 14 residues. CDR3 bases: TGTGCCAGCAGTCCCGAAAACTCTGGAAACACCATATATTTT. Translating it yields CASSPENSGNTIYF. Full variable domain (outside the CDR3, taken from reference TRBV3-1 and TRBJ1-3): DTAVSQTPKYLVTQMGNDKSIKCEQNLGHDTMYWYKQDSKKFLKIMFSYNNKELIINETVPNRFSPKSPDKAHLNLHINSLELGDSAVYFCASSPENSGNTIYFGEGSWLTVV.

The J gene is TRBJ1-4, the V gene TRBV5-1; 9 nucleotides align to TRBD1. Germline V gene lookup returns CDR1 SGHRS and CDR2 YFSETQ. The CDR3 loop spans 15 amino acids. V trimming: 0 bases; J trimming: 4 bases; junction bases outside the gene matches: 1. Here the CDR3 reads CASSLETGGNEKLFF. As DNA, the CDR3 is TGCGCCAGCAGCTTGGAGACAGGGGGTAATGAAAAACTGTTTTTT.

V and J are TRBV7-3 and TRBJ1-6, with 8 nucleotides matching TRBD1. The V gene end was trimmed by 5 bases and the J gene end by 9 bases; junction bases not matched to a gene: 9. The CDR3 contains 15 residues. From germline, CDR1 is SGHTA and CDR2 FQGTGA. CDR3: CASSLRTGLGSPLHF. In DNA form, the CDR3 reads TGTGCCAGCAGCCTAAGGACAGGGCTTGGTTCACCCCTCCACTTT. The entire variable domain, with the rest obtained from reference TRBV7-3 and TRBJ1-6, is as follows: GAGVSQTPSNKVTEKGKYVELRCDPISGHTALYWYRQSLGQGPEFLIYFQGTGAADDSGLPNDRFFAVRPEGSVSTLKIQRTERGDSAVYLCASSLRTGLGSPLHFGNGTRLTVT.

The gene calls are TRBV27 and TRBJ2-1, with 11 bases fitting TRBD2. The CDR3 is 17 residues long. Per the germline V gene, CDR1 is MNHEY and CDR2 is SMNVEV (reference sequence). The trim removed 5 bases at V and 2 bases at J, leaving 8 bases unmatched. CDR3 DNA sequence: TGTGCCAGCAGTCGACGGCTAGCGGGAGGCACCTACAATGAGCAGTTCTTC. Residues: CASSRRLAGGTYNEQFF.

V usage is TRBV5-1 and J usage is TRBJ2-5, with TRBD1 matching over 7 bases. Per the germline V gene, CDR1 is SGHRS and CDR2 is YFSETQ. The CDR3 covers 14 residues. The V segment lost 4 bases and the J segment 2 bases; nucleotides outside the gene matches: 5. The CDR3 DNA sequence: TGCGCCAGCAGCCAGGGGACAGCGCAAGAGACCCAGTACTTC. As protein: CASSQGTAQETQYF.

V and J are TRBV4-2 and TRBJ2-1, with 9 bases fitting TRBD2. Losses at the gene ends were 0 bases for V and 0 bases for J; bases not matched to a gene: 3. In germline, CDR1 is LGHNA, CDR2 YNFKEQ. This CDR3 contains 17 residues. The CDR3 sequence: CASSQERLAVSYNEQFF. The CDR3 bases are TGTGCCAGCAGCCAAGAGAGACTAGCGGTCTCCTACAATGAGCAGTTCTTC.

This sequence joins TRBV5-1 and TRBJ1-5; 9 nucleotides line up with TRBD1. J lost 6 bases, V lost 3 bases, and 7 bases had no gene match. Germline-derived CDR1 and CDR2 are SGHRS and YFSETQ. CDR3 size: 15 residues. In DNA, the CDR3 is TGCGCCAGCAGCTCGGGACAGGGACCCAGTCAGCCCCAGCATTTT. This gives the protein CASSSGQGPSQPQHF. Full variable domain (rest looked up from reference TRBV5-1 and TRBJ1-5): KAGVTQTPRYLIKTRGQQVTLSCSPISGHRSVSWYQQTPGQGLQFLFEYFSETQRNKGNFPGRFSGRQFSNSRSEMNVSTLELGDSALYLCASSSGQGPSQPQHFGDGTRLSIL.

This chain joins TRBV5-1 and TRBJ2-7, with 13 bases identical to TRBD2. Germline CDR1 and CDR2: SGHRS and YFSETQ. The CDR3 has 15 amino acids. V lost 1 base to trimming and J lost 2 bases; unmatched junction nucleotides: 0. CDR3: CASSLTSGRAYEQYF. CDR3 DNA sequence: TGCGCCAGCAGCTTGACTAGCGGGAGGGCCTACGAGCAGTACTTC.